These 13 T cell receptor beta chains were all obtained from the same sample, sequenced in a study of blood T cell repertoires in COVID-19. Produced via immunoSEQ multiplex PCR; TCRdb's table is partial and in-frame only. The sample holds some 300,000 clones, over 75% seen once. The sequenced sample consisted of PBMCs or T cells enriched from blood (not recorded which). All receptors derive from a woman in her thirties or forties who had recovered from COVID-19.

The chain has TRBV7-2 and TRBJ2-2; the match to TRBD1 covers 7 bases. V was pared by 9 bases and J by 5 bases, with 9 bases of the junction left unmatched. The CDR3 has 14 residues. The germline gives CDR1 SGHTA, CDR2 FQGNSA. The CDR3 DNA reads as TGTGCCAGTCAAGGGGGCCACAGAACCGGGGAGCTGTTTTTT. Translating gives CASQGGHRTGELFF.

Only one count was recorded for this clone. The rearrangement links TRBV3-1 (or the pseudogene TRBV3-2) to TRBJ2-7, with TRBD2 identical over 13 bases. V dropped 10 bases and J dropped 2; count of bases not matched to a gene: 5. The CDR3 extends over 14 amino acids. Germline CDR1 and CDR2: LGHDT and YNNKEL (reference sequence). CDR3 residues: CATTSGGVAYEQYF. The CDR3 region has the DNA TGTGCCACAACTAGCGGGGGGGTGGCCTACGAGCAGTACTTC.

This chain joins TRBV2 and TRBJ2-3; 10 bases fit TRBD2. The germline gives CDR1 SNHLY, CDR2 FYNNEI. The CDR3 runs 13 residues. V lost 7 bases and J lost 3; bases outside the gene matches: 1. DNA of the CDR3: TGTGCCAGCACTAGCGGGAGTACAGATACGCAGTATTTT. The encoded protein is CASTSGSTDTQYF.

The J gene is TRBJ1-1, the V gene TRBV28, with a tentative D call TRBD1 (6 bases). CDR3 length: 14 amino acids. V was clipped by 2 bases and J by 2 bases, with 9 bases between them. Per the germline V gene, CDR1 is MDHEN and CDR2 is SYDVKM. CDR3 bases: TGTGCCAGCAGTTTACACAGGGTAAACACTGAAGCTTTCTTT. Protein: CASSLHRVNTEAFF.

The chain is built from TRBV7-9 and TRBJ2-2; D gene ambiguous. Trimming left V 4 bases short and J 4 bases short, with 7 bases between. Germline CDR1 is SEHNR and CDR2 is FQNEAQ (reference sequence). This CDR3 has 13 residues. This CDR3 is CASSSLFTGELFF. The DNA for the CDR3 is TGTGCCAGCAGCTCTCTTTTCACCGGGGAGCTGTTTTTT.

The J gene is TRBJ2-7, the V gene TRBV18; 8 nucleotides agree with TRBD2. In germline, CDR1 is KGHSH, CDR2 LQKENI. This CDR3 spans 15 amino acids. Germline trimming cut 1 base from V and 4 bases from J; bases unmatched to any gene: 6. CDR3 sequence (DNA): TGTGCCAGCTCACCACGGGAGGGGACTAGGTACGAGCAGTACTTC. Amino acids: CASSPREGTRYEQYF.

This clone has just one count. The CDR3 sequence: CASSLRLEGVPGELFF. The CDR3 nucleotides read TGTGCCAGCAGCCTTCGGCTAGAAGGGGTCCCCGGGGAGCTGTTTTTT. This rearrangement joins TRBV7-6 to TRBJ2-2; D is perhaps TRBD1 (5 bases). This CDR3 spans 16 amino acids. V gave up 5 bases and J gave up 6 bases, with 19 bases separating them. Germline-derived CDR1 and CDR2 are SGHVS and FNYEAQ.

The chain recombines TRBV7-3 with TRBJ2-1; D perhaps matches TRBD2 (6 bases). Germline V gene lookup returns CDR1 SGHTA and CDR2 FQGTGA. The ends were cut back, 5 bases at V and 9 bases at J, with 23 bases in the middle. This CDR3 region has 16 residues. CDR3 DNA sequence: TGTGCCAGCAGCCCGACCGGAGGGCCGGGTAGGGGTGAGCAGTTCTTC. The encoded protein is CASSPTGGPGRGEQFF.

The gene calls are TRBV9 and TRBJ2-7; 7 bases map to TRBD2. The CDR3 totals 16 residues. The V gene's germline CDR1 is SGDLS and CDR2 YYNGEE. V gave up 0 bases and J gave up 3 bases; unmatched junction bases: 9. DNA for the CDR3: TGTGCCAGCAGCGTAGCTTCTAGCGGAGCCCTCTACGAGCAGTACTTC. Amino acids: CASSVASSGALYEQYF. Full variable domain (outside the CDR3, taken from reference TRBV9 and TRBJ2-7): DSGVTQTPKHLITATGQRVTLRCSPRSGDLSVYWYQQSLDQGLQFLIQYYNGEERAKGNILERFSAQQFPDLHSELNLSSLELGDSALYFCASSVASSGALYEQYFGPGTRLTVT.

V usage is TRBV14 and J usage is TRBJ2-7, with 8 bases lining up with TRBD2. This CDR3 is built from 17 residues. The J segment lost 0 bases and the V segment lost 2 bases, leaving 9 bases of the junction unmatched. Germline V gives CDR1 SGHDN, CDR2 FVKESK. The chain's CDR3 is CASSQSPGRGVSYEQYF. The CDR3 DNA reads as TGTGCCAGCAGCCAATCTCCCGGGAGGGGCGTCTCCTACGAGCAGTACTTC.

The chain is built from TRBV6-1 and TRBJ2-2; 7 bases are shared with TRBD1. The germline V gene has CDR1 MNHNS and CDR2 SASEGT. V lost 2 bases, J lost 7 bases, and 7 bases stayed unmatched. The CDR3 covers 15 residues. The CDR3 sequence: CASSEIGAGGGELFF. For the CDR3, the DNA is TGTGCCAGCAGTGAAATCGGGGCAGGGGGCGGGGAGCTGTTTTTT.

The V gene is TRBV7-2, the J gene TRBJ2-7; D remains ambiguous. Per the germline V gene, CDR1 is SGHTA and CDR2 is FQGNSA. Between the trimmed V and J ends, which lost 5 bases and 5 bases, there was a span of 22 bases. This CDR3 is built from 16 residues. The CDR3 sequence: CASSPRLGQNRNEQYF. In DNA, the CDR3 is TGTGCCAGCAGCCCGCGTCTGGGCCAGAATCGGAACGAGCAGTACTTC.

This rearrangement joins TRBV19 to TRBJ2-7; 7 bases line up with TRBD2. The V gene end was trimmed by 4 bases and the J gene end by 1 base; junction bases not matched to a gene: 4. Germline-derived CDR1 and CDR2 are LNHDA and SQIVND (reference sequence). The CDR3 is made up of 14 amino acids. CDR3 in DNA: TGTGCCAGTAGTAGAGGGAGGGGTTCCTACGAGCAGTACTTC. It codes for CASSRGRGSYEQYF.